This entry lists 18 T cell receptor beta chains sequenced from one sample in a study of cytomegalovirus exposure and HLA in healthy donors. Assay: immunoSEQ multiplex PCR; the TCRdb copy retains only in-frame clones and omits some. The profile shows some 150,000 clones, around nine tenths of them singletons. Input material: PBMCs. The source of these receptors is a woman aged 18-29 years in good health and CMV-seropositive.

The genes are TRBV11-3 and TRBJ2-6; the match to TRBD1 covers 7 bases. The germline CDR1 and CDR2 sequences are SGHNT and YENEEA. The CDR3 consists of 14 residues. The V gene end was trimmed by 6 bases and the J gene end by 4 bases; junction bases not matched to a gene: 3. The CDR3 loop is CASREGQGANVLTF. CDR3 bases: TGTGCCAGCAGAGAGGGACAGGGGGCCAACGTCCTGACTTTC.

The V and J genes are TRBV16 and TRBJ2-2, with a weak D call TRBD2 (5 bases). The CDR3 has 13 residues. Germline-derived CDR1 and CDR2 are KGHSY and FQNENV. V was clipped by 8 bases and J by 3 bases, with 10 bases between them. This chain's CDR3 is CASRGLHTGELFF. The CDR3 DNA reads as TGTGCCAGCCGAGGACTCCACACCGGGGAGCTGTTTTTT.

The chain recombines TRBV7-2 with TRBJ2-1; D is possibly TRBD2 (5 bases). Germline CDR1 and CDR2: SGHTA and FQGNSA. V was trimmed by 4 bases and J by 4 bases, leaving 14 bases between them. CDR3 length equals 15 residues. CDR3 protein: CASSSRTSAYNEQFF. The CDR3 DNA sequence: TGTGCCAGCAGCTCCCGGACTTCGGCATACAATGAGCAGTTCTTC.

A single count supports this clone. This rearrangement joins TRBV5-6 to TRBJ2-7; weak D call: TRBD1 (6 bases). CDR3 size: 16 residues. The germline CDR1 and CDR2 sequences are SGHDT and YYEEEE. Trimming took 2 bases from V and 1 from J, leaving 16 bases between them. The CDR3 loop reads CASSLYDRTSSYEQYF. Written as DNA, the CDR3 is TGTGCCAGCAGCTTATACGACAGGACCTCATCCTACGAGCAGTACTTC.

The chain joins TRBV18 to TRBJ2-7, with D possibly being TRBD2 (6 bases). The CDR3 spans 16 residues. Trimming stripped 4 bases from V and 0 bases from J, with 16 bases between. The germline gives CDR1 KGHSH, CDR2 LQKENI. The CDR3 loop reads CASSRALAGSSYEQYF. CDR3 sequence (DNA): TGTGCCAGCTCACGGGCTCTCGCGGGGAGCTCCTACGAGCAGTACTTC.

This chain joins TRBV9 and TRBJ2-7; 10 bases are shared with TRBD2. In germline, CDR1 is SGDLS, CDR2 YYNGEE. V was clipped by 4 bases and J by 5 bases; unmatched bases: 15. The CDR3 is made up of 17 amino acids. The CDR3 sequence: CASSTHFSAGGSNEQYF. The CDR3 nucleotides are TGTGCCAGCAGCACCCACTTCTCAGCGGGAGGGTCTAACGAGCAGTACTTC.

Judged by abundance, this clone is medium-sized. The V call is TRBV7-9, the J call TRBJ1-2; 7 nucleotides match TRBD1. The CDR3 runs 15 residues. Germline assignment: CDR1 SEHNR and CDR2 FQNEAQ (reference sequence). The J segment lost 4 bases and the V segment lost 4 bases, leaving 9 bases of the junction unmatched. CDR3 coding DNA: TGTGCCAGCAGCTCCCGACCGACAGGGATCTATGGCTACACCTTC. It translates to CASSSRPTGIYGYTF.

The V gene is TRBV7-2, the J gene TRBJ2-1; the match to TRBD2 covers 8 bases. The CDR3 is 16 residues long. V trimming: 3 bases; J trimming: 8 bases; junction bases outside the gene matches: 12. Looked up from germline, CDR1 is SGHTA and CDR2 is FQGNSA. The CDR3 here is CASSFISGTSGYEQFF. In nucleotides, the CDR3 is TGTGCCAGCAGCTTCATTAGCGGGACCTCGGGGTATGAGCAGTTCTTC.

This chain links TRBV6-5 with TRBJ2-5; 10 positions agree with TRBD2. Germline V gene sequence: CDR1 MNHEY, CDR2 SVGAGI. The CDR3 is 15 residues long. After removal of 6 bases from V and 5 bases from J, the junction contained 9 bases not matched to a gene. The CDR3 bases are TGTGCCAGCAGAAACGGGTTTAGCGGGAGGGAGACCCAGTACTTC. Translation gives CASRNGFSGRETQYF.

This chain connects TRBV28 to TRBJ2-5; D might be TRBD1 (7 bases). There are 13 residues in the CDR3. Germline lookup yields CDR1 MDHEN and CDR2 SYDVKM. The germline V and J ends were trimmed by 6 bases and 1 base, with 9 bases remaining between them. CDR3 DNA sequence: TGTGCCAGCAGGCGGGACAGCCAAGAGACCCAGTACTTC. Translating gives CASRRDSQETQYF.

The J gene is TRBJ2-7, the V gene TRBV19; 7 bases align to TRBD2. Germline assignment: CDR1 LNHDA and CDR2 SQIVND (reference sequence). There are 14 residues in the CDR3. Trimming cost V 5 bases and J 3 bases; bases outside gene matches: 7. CDR3 residues: CASSDRPGGYEQYF. The DNA for the CDR3 is TGTGCCAGTAGTGATCGCCCGGGAGGCTACGAGCAGTACTTC.

This CDR3 reads CASSPWTSGSYEQYF. In DNA, the CDR3 is TGCGCCAGCAGCCCCTGGACTAGCGGGAGCTACGAGCAGTACTTC. The chain couples TRBV5-1 to TRBJ2-7, with 13 nucleotides matching TRBD2. The CDR3 extends over 15 amino acids. Germline V gene sequence: CDR1 SGHRS, CDR2 YFSETQ. Trimming removed 4 bases from V and 3 bases from J; junction bases left unmatched: 4. Full variable domain (rest looked up from reference TRBV5-1 and TRBJ2-7): KAGVTQTPRYLIKTRGQQVTLSCSPISGHRSVSWYQQTPGQGLQFLFEYFSETQRNKGNFPGRFSGRQFSNSRSEMNVSTLELGDSALYLCASSPWTSGSYEQYFGPGTRLTVT.

The CDR3, as DNA: TGTGCCAGCAGCGTGGGGGGGCGTAGGCAAGAGACCCAGTACTTC. Translating it yields CASSVGGRRQETQYF. The chain joins TRBV9 to TRBJ2-5; possibly TRBD2 for D (7 bases). The germline V and J ends were trimmed by 2 bases and 2 bases, with 13 bases remaining between them. Per the germline V gene, CDR1 is SGDLS and CDR2 is YYNGEE. The CDR3 sequence is 15 residues long. The whole variable domain, remainder taken from reference TRBV9 and TRBJ2-5, is DSGVTQTPKHLITATGQRVTLRCSPRSGDLSVYWYQQSLDQGLQFLIQYYNGEERAKGNILERFSAQQFPDLHSELNLSSLELGDSALYFCASSVGGRRQETQYFGPGTRLLVL.

This clone has only one observation. This chain connects TRBV5-1 to TRBJ2-1; weak D call: TRBD1 (7 bases). The CDR3 has 15 residues. V shed 4 bases and J shed 0 bases, with 11 bases lying between them. CDR1 is SGHRS, CDR2 YFSETQ, per germline. DNA for the CDR3: TGCGCCAGCAGCGGAGGGGGCTACTCCTACAATGAGCAGTTCTTC. Its protein product is CASSGGGYSYNEQFF.

The gene calls are TRBV5-1 and TRBJ2-1, with 7 nucleotides matching TRBD2. Germline V gene data show CDR1 as SGHRS and CDR2 as YFSETQ. The CDR3 extends over 15 amino acids. V lost 0 bases and J lost 4; bases outside the gene matches: 4. CDR3 bases: TGCGCCAGCAGCTTGGATGCGGGAGAGTACAATGAGCAGTTCTTC. Translation gives CASSLDAGEYNEQFF.

The chain has TRBV28 and TRBJ2-7, with D possibly TRBD1 on 5 matching bases. V shed 3 bases and J shed 2 bases, with 17 bases lying between them. The CDR3 contains 16 residues. CDR1 and CDR2 (germline): MDHEN, SYDVKM. The CDR3 is CASSFPRQKLTYEQYF. CDR3 nucleotides: TGTGCCAGCAGTTTCCCGCGACAGAAACTAACCTACGAGCAGTACTTC.

This clone was detected a few times. The chain has TRBV18 and TRBJ1-1; D gene uncertain. The CDR3 covers 15 residues. Per the germline V gene, CDR1 is KGHSH and CDR2 is LQKENI. V shed 3 bases and J shed 3 bases, with 14 bases lying between them. The DNA for the CDR3 is TGTGCCAGCTCACCCAATGAAGGAGTTGACACTGAAGCTTTCTTT. Protein: CASSPNEGVDTEAFF.

The V and J genes are TRBV7-9 and TRBJ2-1, with D hard to call. CDR1 is SEHNR, CDR2 FQNEAQ, per germline (reference sequence). Trimming cost V 5 bases and J 0 bases, with 17 bases left between them. The CDR3 runs to 17 residues. The CDR3 loop reads CASSLPWASVSYNEQFF. CDR3 nucleotides: TGTGCCAGCAGCCTCCCGTGGGCGTCAGTCTCCTACAATGAGCAGTTCTTC.